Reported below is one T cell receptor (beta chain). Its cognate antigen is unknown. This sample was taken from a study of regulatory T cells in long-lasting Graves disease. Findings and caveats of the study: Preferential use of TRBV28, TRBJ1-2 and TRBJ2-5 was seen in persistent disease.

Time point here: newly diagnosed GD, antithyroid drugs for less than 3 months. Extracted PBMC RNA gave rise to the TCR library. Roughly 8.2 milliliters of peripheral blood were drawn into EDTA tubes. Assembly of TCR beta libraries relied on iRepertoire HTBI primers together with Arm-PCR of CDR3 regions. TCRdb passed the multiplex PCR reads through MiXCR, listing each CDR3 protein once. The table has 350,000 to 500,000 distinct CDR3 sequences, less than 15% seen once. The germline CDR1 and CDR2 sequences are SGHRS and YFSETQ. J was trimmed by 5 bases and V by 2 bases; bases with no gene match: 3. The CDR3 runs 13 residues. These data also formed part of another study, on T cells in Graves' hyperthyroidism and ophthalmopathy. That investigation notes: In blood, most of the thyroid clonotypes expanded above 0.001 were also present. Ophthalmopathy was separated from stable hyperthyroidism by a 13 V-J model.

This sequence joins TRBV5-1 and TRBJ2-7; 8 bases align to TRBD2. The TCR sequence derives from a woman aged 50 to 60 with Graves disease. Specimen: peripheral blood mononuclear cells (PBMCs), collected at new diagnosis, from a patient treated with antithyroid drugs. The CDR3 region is CASSLAGVDEQYF. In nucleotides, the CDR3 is TGCGCCAGCAGCTTAGCGGGAGTGGACGAGCAGTACTTC.